These 17 T cell receptor beta chains share one sample of origin, sequenced in a study of shared clonotypes between healthy human individuals. This table comes from immunoSEQ multiplex PCR, and its TCRdb copy is limited to in-frame clones, with some not included. Of over 850,000 clones in the sample, approximately 80% were seen once. Sequencing was carried out using memory CD4+ T cells from PBMCs. Specified subset: CD45RA-negative fraction. The receptors here all came from a man aged 18 to 30 in good health. Some clones in this sample may be carry-over from other donors' samples.

The chain joins TRBV28 to TRBJ2-2, with TRBD1 identical over 8 bases. V lost 3 bases, J lost 1 base, and 4 bases stayed unmatched. The CDR3 runs to 16 residues. Germline CDR1 is MDHEN and CDR2 is SYDVKM. CDR3 in DNA: TGTGCCAGCAGTTTGACCGGGACAGGGAACACCGGGGAGCTGTTTTTT. Translation gives CASSLTGTGNTGELFF. The full variable domain, its missing parts supplied by reference TRBV28 and TRBJ2-2, is DVKVTQSSRYLVKRTGEKVFLECVQDMDHENMFWYRQDPGLGLRLIYFSYDVKMKEKGDIPEGYSVSREKKERFSLILESASTNQTSMYLCASSLTGTGNTGELFFGEGSRLTVL.

The chain has TRBV28 and TRBJ2-3; D remains ambiguous. From germline, CDR1 is MDHEN and CDR2 SYDVKM. V gave up 3 bases and J gave up 3 bases, with 10 bases separating them. This CDR3 spans 14 amino acids. The CDR3 sequence: CASSFGRATDTQYF. The CDR3 coding sequence is TGTGCCAGCAGTTTTGGTAGGGCAACAGATACGCAGTATTTT. Complete variable domain (other parts from reference TRBV28 and TRBJ2-3): DVKVTQSSRYLVKRTGEKVFLECVQDMDHENMFWYRQDPGLGLRLIYFSYDVKMKEKGDIPEGYSVSREKKERFSLILESASTNQTSMYLCASSFGRATDTQYFGPGTRLTVL.

The gene calls are TRBV4-3 and TRBJ2-1; 15 nucleotides align to TRBD2. With 3 bases clipped from V and 10 bases from J, the junction kept 7 bases outside the gene matches. This CDR3 comprises 16 residues. The germline CDR1 and CDR2 sequences are LGHNA and YSLEER. This CDR3 is CASSHRGLAGGKEQFF. CDR3 bases: TGCGCCAGCAGCCATCGAGGACTAGCGGGAGGGAAGGAGCAGTTCTTC.

This clone was seen only once. This sequence joins TRBV11-2 and TRBJ2-7; TRBD1 aligns across 8 bases. The V gene end was trimmed by 4 bases and the J gene end by 5 bases; junction bases not matched to a gene: 13. Germline values: CDR1 SGHAT, CDR2 FQNNGV. The CDR3 length is 16 residues. The CDR3, as DNA: TGTGCCAGCAGCTCGGACTTAGACAGGGGTCCACACGAGCAGTACTTC. It translates to CASSSDLDRGPHEQYF. Full variable domain (outside the CDR3, taken from reference TRBV11-2 and TRBJ2-7): EAGVAQSPRYKIIEKRQSVAFWCNPISGHATLYWYQQILGQGPKLLIQFQNNGVVDDSQLPKDRFSAERLKGVDSTLKIQPAKLEDSAVYLCASSSDLDRGPHEQYFGPGTRLTVT.

The J gene is TRBJ2-4, the V gene TRBV7-9; weak D call: TRBD2 (6 bases). The V gene's germline CDR1 is SEHNR and CDR2 FQNEAQ (reference sequence). This CDR3 spans 15 amino acids. V dropped 4 bases and J dropped 0 bases, with 10 bases sitting between them. CDR3 in DNA: TGTGCCAGCAGCTCTGGGGGACTAGCCAAAAACATTCAGTACTTC. Residues: CASSSGGLAKNIQYF.

This chain uses TRBV20-1 with TRBJ1-2, with D possibly being TRBD1 (5 bases). Germline lookup yields CDR1 DFQATT and CDR2 SNEGSKA (reference sequence). The CDR3 sequence is 11 residues long. V lost 6 bases and J 11 bases, leaving 16 bases between the germline ends. The chain's CDR3 is CSAGEEGKYTF. The CDR3 bases are TGCAGTGCGGGGGAGGAGGGCAAATACACCTTC.

The chain employs TRBV15 and TRBJ1-1; possibly TRBD1 for D (5 bases). Germline-derived CDR1 and CDR2 are LNHNV and YYDKDF (reference sequence). V was cut by 1 base and J by 0 bases, with 9 bases left in between. The CDR3 loop spans 15 amino acids. The CDR3: CATSRAGTMNTEAFF. Written as DNA, the CDR3 is TGTGCCACCAGCAGAGCCGGGACGATGAACACTGAAGCTTTCTTT.

About this clone: A much larger clone sits a single nucleotide away, making a read error possible. The chain uses TRBV27 and TRBJ1-1; D remains unclear. V gave up 2 bases and J gave up 0 bases, with 4 bases separating them. The germline V gene has CDR1 MNHEY and CDR2 SMNVEV (reference sequence). This CDR3 region has 13 residues. This chain's CDR3 is CASSLLMNTEAFF. The CDR3 DNA reads as TGTGCCAGCAGTTTACTCATGAACACTGAAGCTTTCTTT.

The chain links TRBV28 to TRBJ1-2; the D is unclear. Germline loops: CDR1 MDHEN, CDR2 SYDVKM. V was clipped by 1 base and J by 0 bases, with 18 bases between them. The CDR3 is 18 residues long. In DNA, the CDR3 is TGTGCCAGCAGTTTATACGGAGGAGGAGAGAGATCTAACTATGGCTACACCTTC. It specifies CASSLYGGGERSNYGYTF.

A few counts support this clone. The chain joins TRBV5-1 to TRBJ2-7; 8 nucleotides align to TRBD1. CDR1 and CDR2 from the germline V gene are SGHRS and YFSETQ. V dropped 4 bases and J dropped 9; count of bases not matched to a gene: 12. This CDR3 comprises 14 residues. The CDR3 sequence is CASSHTQTGVGQYF. The CDR3 nucleotides are TGCGCCAGCAGCCATACCCAGACAGGGGTCGGGCAGTACTTC.

The rearrangement uses TRBV27 and TRBJ2-3; D possibly corresponds to TRBD1 (5 bases). The CDR3 runs 16 residues. V shed 5 bases and J shed 1 base, with 16 bases lying between them. Germline CDR1 MNHEY, CDR2 SMNVEV (reference sequence). CDR3 in amino acids: CASSGAPRRGTDTQYF. For the CDR3, the DNA is TGTGCCAGCAGTGGGGCTCCCCGGAGAGGCACAGATACGCAGTATTTT.

The J gene is TRBJ1-1, the V gene TRBV28; no clear D gene. CDR1 and CDR2 from the germline V gene are MDHEN and SYDVKM. Trimming stripped 7 bases from V and 5 bases from J, with 20 bases between. The CDR3 consists of 15 residues. The CDR3 loop is CASIPSGVKGTEAFF. CDR3 bases: TGTGCCAGCATCCCCAGCGGGGTGAAGGGAACTGAAGCTTTCTTT.

The chain employs TRBV6-1 and TRBJ2-7; weak D call: TRBD2 (6 bases). Trimming removed 4 bases from V and 5 bases from J, with 21 bases in between. The CDR3 loop spans 16 amino acids. Germline V gives CDR1 MNHNS, CDR2 SASEGT. The CDR3 DNA reads as TGTGCCAGCAGTGTTTATGGGACTCAAAATGTCCACGAGCAGTACTTC. Translated, it gives CASSVYGTQNVHEQYF.

This clone was seen a single time. The J gene is TRBJ2-7, the V gene TRBV2; D might be TRBD2 (5 bases). This CDR3 has 13 residues. V lost 7 bases, J lost 2 bases, and 12 bases lay in between. In germline, CDR1 is SNHLY, CDR2 FYNNEI. The CDR3 reads CASTPDGTYEQYF. In DNA, the CDR3 is TGTGCCAGCACCCCGGACGGGACCTACGAGCAGTACTTC.

Turning to this clone: This sample includes further DNA sequences coding for the same CDR3. The chain employs TRBV7-3 and TRBJ2-3, with D tentatively TRBD2 (5 bases). Trimming pared 2 bases from V and 0 bases from J, leaving 6 bases between. Germline CDR1 is SGHTA and CDR2 is FQGTGA. CDR3 length: 14 residues. The CDR3 reads CASSLAGSTDTQYF. For the CDR3, the DNA is TGTGCCAGCAGCTTAGCGGGCAGCACAGATACGCAGTATTTT.

The chain carries TRBV18 and TRBJ1-2; a weak D match, TRBD1 (6 bases). Per germline, CDR1 KGHSH and CDR2 LQKENI. The ends were cut back, 2 bases at V and 9 bases at J, with 22 bases in the middle. CDR3 size: 16 residues. The CDR3 here is CASSPETGLMPGSYTF. The DNA for the CDR3 is TGTGCCAGCTCACCAGAGACAGGACTGATGCCAGGGAGCTACACCTTC.

This clone has only one observation. This sample includes further DNA sequences coding for the same CDR3. The chain couples TRBV7-9 to TRBJ1-4; no reliable D call. Germline values: CDR1 SEHNR, CDR2 FQNEAQ (reference sequence). The V and J ends lost 2 bases and 8 bases respectively, with 15 bases between them. The CDR3 is 15 amino acids. DNA of the CDR3: TGTGCCAGCAGCTTAATGGGCCCGGGAGAGGAAAAACTGTTTTTT. Protein: CASSLMGPGEEKLFF.